This is a list of T cell receptor beta chains from one sample in a study of metastatic and nonmetastatic thyroid tumors. TCRdb called clones again from the PCR reads with MiXCR. This table holds more than 70,000 clones, around 9.1% found once. Material: blood. The receptors were gathered from a female donor with papillary thyroid cancer or a benign thyroid nodule (not recorded which). Some clones in this sample may be carry-over from other donors' samples. Each CDR3 is given with its conserved first and last residue. A D gene is named only where the DNA matches it firmly. Some rows mark clone size as missing; the rest say once, few, many or name a class of expanded clone.

J gene: TRBJ2-7
clone size: few
V gene: TRBV6-1
D gene: TRBD1
CDR3 DNA: TGTGCCAGCAACGCCCGACAGGGTGATTCCTACGAGCAGTACTTC
CDR3 protein: CASNARQGDSYEQYF

J gene: TRBJ1-5
clone size: -
V gene: TRBV6-2/TRBV6-3
D gene: -
CDR3 DNA: TGTGCCAGCAGCCACCCGGACAGCCTGAATCAGAACCAGCATTTT
CDR3 protein: CASSHPDSLNQNQHF

J gene: TRBJ2-3
clone size: many
V gene: TRBV4-1
D gene: -
CDR3 DNA: TGCGCCAGCACTCAACCAGCGGGAGATACGCAGTATTTT
CDR3 protein: CASTQPAGDTQYF

J gene: TRBJ1-2
clone size: many
V gene: TRBV5-4
D gene: -
CDR3 DNA: TGTGCCAGCAGCCGTGACAGGCGGTGGGAGTATGGCTACACCTTC
CDR3 protein: CASSRDRRWEYGYTF

J gene: TRBJ1-5
clone size: many
V gene: TRBV12-3/TRBV12-4
D gene: -
CDR3 DNA: TGTGCCAGCAGCCTGCGGGGTGGGGGACCTAGCAATCAGCCCCAGCATTTT
CDR3 protein: CASSLRGGGPSNQPQHF

J gene: TRBJ2-1
clone size: many
V gene: TRBV9
D gene: TRBD1
CDR3 DNA: TGTGCCAGCACCACCGGGACAGGGAACAATGAGCAGTTCTTC
CDR3 protein: CASTTGTGNNEQFF

J gene: TRBJ1-2
clone size: -
V gene: TRBV24-1
D gene: -
CDR3 DNA: TGTGCCACCAGTACGGGGCCTAACTATGGCTACACCTTC
CDR3 protein: CATSTGPNYGYTF

J gene: TRBJ1-6
clone size: -
V gene: TRBV5-1
D gene: -
CDR3 DNA: TGCGCCAGCAGCCCCGACGGAACCTTTAATAATTCACCCCTCCACTTT
CDR3 protein: CASSPDGTFNNSPLHF

J gene: TRBJ1-3
clone size: -
V gene: TRBV6-1
D gene: TRBD1
CDR3 DNA: TGTGCCAGCAGTGATGGAGGGGGCGGAAACACCATATATTTT
CDR3 protein: CASSDGGGGNTIYF

J gene: TRBJ2-7
clone size: -
V gene: TRBV18
D gene: -
CDR3 DNA: TGTGCCAGCTCAGATACGTCAGGTTACGAGCAGTACTTC
CDR3 protein: CASSDTSGYEQYF

J gene: TRBJ2-5
clone size: -
V gene: TRBV2
D gene: TRBD2
CDR3 DNA: TGTGCCAGCAGGGACCGGGCGGGGGTTGAGACCCAGTACTTC
CDR3 protein: CASRDRAGVETQYF

J gene: TRBJ2-7
clone size: many
V gene: TRBV2
D gene: -
CDR3 DNA: TGTGCCAGCTCGGGGGCGCAGGAGCAGTACTTC
CDR3 protein: CASSGAQEQYF

J gene: TRBJ2-1
clone size: once
V gene: TRBV9
D gene: TRBD2
CDR3 DNA: TGTGCCAGCAGCGTAGGTCTGAGCGGGGGTTACAATGAGCAGTTCTTC
CDR3 protein: CASSVGLSGGYNEQFF

J gene: TRBJ2-7
clone size: many
V gene: TRBV7-9
D gene: -
CDR3 DNA: TGTGCCAGCAGCCCTGGGACAACGGGCGAGCAGTACTTC
CDR3 protein: CASSPGTTGEQYF

J gene: TRBJ2-7
clone size: many
V gene: TRBV20-1
D gene: -
CDR3 DNA: TGCAGTGCACTCGGGACTTCCGAATGGGTGGAGCAGTACTTC
CDR3 protein: CSALGTSEWVEQYF

J gene: TRBJ2-3
clone size: -
V gene: TRBV13
D gene: -
CDR3 DNA: TGTGCCAGCAGCCGCCGGCTCCCCACAGATACGCAGTATTTT
CDR3 protein: CASSRRLPTDTQYF

J gene: TRBJ1-1
clone size: many
V gene: TRBV3-1
D gene: TRBD1
CDR3 DNA: TGTGCCAGCGGCCGGGACAGGGGTATAACTTTCTTT
CDR3 protein: CASGRDRGITFF

J gene: TRBJ2-1
clone size: many
V gene: TRBV20-1
D gene: TRBD2
CDR3 DNA: TGCAGTGCTAGGGGACTAGCGGGGTACAATGAGCAGTTCTTC
CDR3 protein: CSARGLAGYNEQFF

J gene: TRBJ1-1
clone size: few
V gene: TRBV18
D gene: TRBD1
CDR3 DNA: TGTGCCAGCTCACCGGTACAGGGGGAAACTGAAGCTTTCTTT
CDR3 protein: CASSPVQGETEAFF

J gene: TRBJ2-7
clone size: many
V gene: TRBV5-6
D gene: TRBD2
CDR3 DNA: TGTGCCAGCAGCTTGGGGACCTCGTGGGGGGGTAACGAGCAGTACTTC
CDR3 protein: CASSLGTSWGGNEQYF

J gene: TRBJ1-6
clone size: many
V gene: TRBV20-1
D gene: -
CDR3 DNA: TGCAGTGCACCCGGGGCATCCCATCCTAATTCACCCCTCCACTTT
CDR3 protein: CSAPGASHPNSPLHF

J gene: TRBJ2-7
clone size: few
V gene: TRBV12-3/TRBV12-4
D gene: -
CDR3 DNA: TGTGCCAGCATGGCGGTCTCCTACGAGCAGTACTTC
CDR3 protein: CASMAVSYEQYF

J gene: TRBJ1-6
clone size: many
V gene: TRBV12-3/TRBV12-4
D gene: TRBD1
CDR3 DNA: TGTGCCAGCAGGGCACCCGGGACAGGGGGCCAGGGGTCACCCCTCCACTTT
CDR3 protein: CASRAPGTGGQGSPLHF

J gene: TRBJ1-2
clone size: many
V gene: TRBV28
D gene: TRBD1
CDR3 DNA: TGTGCCAGCAGTCCCTATAGGACAGGGGGCAGCTATGGCTACACCTTC
CDR3 protein: CASSPYRTGGSYGYTF

J gene: TRBJ2-5
clone size: many
V gene: TRBV10-2
D gene: -
CDR3 DNA: TGCGCCAGTCGACAGGGAGGGGAGACCCAGTACTTC
CDR3 protein: CASRQGGETQYF

J gene: TRBJ2-1
clone size: many
V gene: TRBV10-3
D gene: -
CDR3 DNA: TGTGCCATCAGTGTTTGGGGGTACAATGAGCAGTTCTTC
CDR3 protein: CAISVWGYNEQFF

J gene: TRBJ2-1
clone size: few
V gene: TRBV5-6
D gene: TRBD2
CDR3 DNA: TGTGCCAGCACCCCCACGGGGGGGATTCCTGACGAGCAGTTCTTC
CDR3 protein: CASTPTGGIPDEQFF

J gene: TRBJ1-4
clone size: many
V gene: TRBV6-1
D gene: -
CDR3 DNA: TGTGCCAGCAGCCGGAAAGGGGATACTAATGAAAAACTGTTTTTT
CDR3 protein: CASSRKGDTNEKLFF

J gene: TRBJ2-3
clone size: -
V gene: TRBV15
D gene: -
CDR3 DNA: TGTGCCACCAGCTTGTTTAGCAGCCTTGATACGCAGTATTTT
CDR3 protein: CATSLFSSLDTQYF

J gene: TRBJ2-2
clone size: many
V gene: TRBV12-3/TRBV12-4
D gene: -
CDR3 DNA: TGTGCCAGCAGTAGGCTAAACACCGGGGAGCTGTTTTTT
CDR3 protein: CASSRLNTGELFF

J gene: TRBJ1-6
clone size: many
V gene: TRBV11-2
D gene: -
CDR3 DNA: TGTGCCAGCAGCTTAGACAGCCAGAGCTCCTATAATTCACCCCTCCACTTT
CDR3 protein: CASSLDSQSSYNSPLHF

J gene: TRBJ1-1
clone size: -
V gene: TRBV19
D gene: -
CDR3 DNA: TGTGCCAGTAGTACGGGGCTGAACACTGAAGCTTTCTTT
CDR3 protein: CASSTGLNTEAFF